This TCR beta chain was identified during a study of early T cells in non-severe SARS-CoV-2 infection. About the research overall: Sequencing input comprised bulk RNA from unsorted whole blood; chain pairing was not available. Overall study results and limits: Matches to VDJdb favored anti-spike CD8 responses and missed private and CD4 specificities.

J was trimmed by 2 bases and V by 5 bases; bases with no gene match: 10. The CDR3 covers 16 residues. CDR1 and CDR2 from the germline V gene are SGHTA and FQGNSA. As for this clonotype: Its antigen is still unknown.

cDNA molecules, individually, were tagged with unique molecular identifiers. TCRdb analysed the 5' RACE reads with MiXCR anew, one entry per CDR3 protein. The top ten hold less than 3.5% of the sample, which has approximately 71,000 distinct CDR3 sequences, 9.5% to 15% seen once. This clonotype was sampled from an adult who was a healthcare worker with PCR-confirmed SARS-CoV-2 infection or an uninfected control (not recorded which). The sample consisted of whole blood, taken at baseline. V gene TRBV7-2 combines with J gene TRBJ1-2, with TRBD1 identical over 8 bases. The CDR3 sequence: CASSPRRGQENYGYTF. CDR3 nucleotides: TGTGCCAGCAGCCCGAGGCGGGGACAGGAGAACTATGGCTACACCTTC. Using reference TRBV7-2 and TRBJ1-2 for the parts outside the CDR3, the full variable domain is GAGVSQSPSNKVTEKGKDVELRCDPISGHTALYWYRQSLGQGLEFLIYFQGNSAPDKSGLPSDRFSAERTGGSVSTLTIQRTQQEDSAVYLCASSPRRGQENYGYTFGSGTRLTVV.